The next 22 T cell receptor beta chains were all read from a single sample in a study of monozygotic twins with inflammatory bowel disease. TCRdb reprocessed the 5' RACE reads; each CDR3 protein has one entry and no DNA is given. The sample has some 100,000 distinct CDR3 sequences, and its top ten clones hold under 15%. Sequencing was carried out using blood. These receptors originate from a human donor with ulcerative colitis or Crohn's disease, or a healthy co-twin of an affected twin (not recorded which).

V gene TRBV11-2 combines with J gene TRBJ2-1; TCRdb reports TRBD1, a call that lacks DNA to check it against. Germline CDR1 is SGHAT and CDR2 is FQNNGV. The CDR3 contains 15 residues. The CDR3 protein is CASSSPGEVYNEQFF.

The chain is built from TRBV20-1 and TRBJ1-1; TCRdb returns TRBD1, unconfirmable since there is no DNA. The length of the CDR3 is 15 residues. Germline CDR1 DFQATT, CDR2 SNEGSKA (reference sequence). The CDR3 spells CSANIPGQGWTEAFF.

The chain has TRBV7-2 and TRBJ1-4; lacking DNA, the TRBD1 call made by TCRdb goes unchecked. Germline V gene sequence: CDR1 SGHTA, CDR2 FQGNSA. CDR3 length equals 14 residues. CDR3 sequence reads: CASSPTGGNEKLFF.

The rearrangement links TRBV4-1 to TRBJ2-1; TCRdb selects TRBD2, and the lack of DNA leaves this call unchecked. The germline V gene encodes CDR1 MGHRA and CDR2 YSYEKL. The CDR3 length is 16 residues. Here the CDR3 reads CASSQRLAAPYNEQFF.

This chain uses TRBV18 with TRBJ2-1; as DNA is missing, the TRBD2 call by TCRdb cannot be tested. Germline V CDR1 and CDR2: KGHSH, LQKENI. CDR3 length: 16 residues. CDR3 sequence: CASSRTSGSRYNEQFF.

The V and J genes are TRBV29-1 and TRBJ1-4; with no DNA, the TCRdb D assignment of TRBD1 cannot be verified. Germline V gives CDR1 SQVTM, CDR2 ANQGSEA. The CDR3 loop spans 15 amino acids. CDR3 protein: CSVEDTGANDEKLFF.

V is TRBV27 and J is TRBJ2-7. The CDR3 runs 14 residues. Looked up from germline, CDR1 is MNHEY and CDR2 is SMNVEV (reference sequence). CDR3 sequence: CASSLGVNSYEQYF.

The chain employs TRBV18 and TRBJ2-3. CDR3 length: 13 amino acids. Germline V gene lookup returns CDR1 KGHSH and CDR2 LQKENI. The CDR3 protein is CASSPETLHTQYF.

The chain couples TRBV5-1 to TRBJ2-1; TCRdb calls TRBD2, which cannot be checked without DNA. The CDR3 runs 19 residues. Germline CDR1 reads SGHRS; CDR2 reads YFSETQ. This CDR3 reads CASSLEVGGAGSSYNEQFF.

The chain couples TRBV7-9 to TRBJ2-3. This CDR3 is built from 13 residues. The germline V gene has CDR1 SEHNR and CDR2 FQNEAQ (reference sequence). This chain's CDR3 is CASSTASADTQYF.

This chain connects TRBV20-1 to TRBJ2-1; the D call of TRBD2 rests on TCRdb alone, since no DNA is present to check it. The germline V gene has CDR1 DFQATT and CDR2 SNEGSKA (reference sequence). CDR3 length: 16 amino acids. The CDR3 sequence is CSARGPGTSGTHQQFF.

The CDR3 loop is CASSPGLAGAETQYF. The gene calls are TRBV11-2 and TRBJ2-5; the D call from TCRdb, TRBD2, cannot be confirmed without DNA. The CDR3 is 15 residues long. Germline-derived CDR1 and CDR2 are SGHAT and FQNNGV.

This chain uses TRBV6-1 with TRBJ1-3. The CDR3 runs 15 residues. Germline V gene sequence: CDR1 MNHNS, CDR2 SASEGT. CDR3 sequence: CASSAISGVGNTIYF.

This chain uses TRBV5-6 with TRBJ2-1; TCRdb lists TRBD2, though no DNA is available to test this call. Germline V CDR1 and CDR2: SGHDT, YYEEEE. The CDR3 contains 17 residues. Here the CDR3 reads CASSLWGLAGEYDEQFF.

The genes are TRBV5-4 and TRBJ2-5. CDR3 size: 15 residues. The germline CDR1 and CDR2 sequences are SGHNT and YYREEE (reference sequence). CDR3 residues: CASSLAKGVQETQYF.

The CDR3 region is CSIGTGGDSGSSEQFF. V and J are TRBV29-1 and TRBJ2-1; TCRdb designates TRBD2, a call that cannot be tested without DNA. The CDR3 loop spans 16 amino acids. Germline CDR1 reads SQVTM; CDR2 reads ANQGSEA.

The V call is TRBV5-1, the J call TRBJ2-7; TCRdb selects TRBD2, and the lack of DNA leaves this call unchecked. The CDR3 has 15 residues. Germline V gives CDR1 SGHRS, CDR2 YFSETQ. CDR3 residues: CASSSVTSGDYEQYF.

The chain employs TRBV5-1 and TRBJ2-3; TCRdb selects TRBD2, and the lack of DNA leaves this call unchecked. The CDR3 runs to 14 residues. Germline-derived CDR1 and CDR2 are SGHRS and YFSETQ. The CDR3 loop is CASSLSGVPDTQYF.

This chain connects TRBV6-1 to TRBJ2-5; TCRdb calls TRBD2, which cannot be checked without DNA. There are 17 residues in the CDR3. Per germline, CDR1 MNHNS and CDR2 SASEGT. CDR3 residues: CASSPNYGRGDQETQYF.

The chain carries TRBV20-1 and TRBJ1-5; TCRdb proposes TRBD1, but this gene call is untestable without DNA. Germline CDR1 reads DFQATT; CDR2 reads SNEGSKA (reference sequence). The CDR3 has 18 residues. The CDR3 protein is CSARVGIRGGLSNQPQHF.

This chain uses TRBV18 with TRBJ2-2; the D call of TRBD1 rests on TCRdb alone, since no DNA is present to check it. Germline V gene data show CDR1 as KGHSH and CDR2 as LQKENI. CDR3 length: 13 residues. CDR3 residues: CASSPRRGGELFF.

The V gene is TRBV4-3, the J gene TRBJ2-5; no DNA is available, so the TRBD1 call from TCRdb remains unchecked. The germline CDR1 and CDR2 sequences are LGHNA and YSLEER. The CDR3 spans 19 residues. The CDR3: CASSQDLSPTGGWRETQYF.